Described below is a single T cell receptor beta chain sequence and its context. The antigen is not known. With V trimmed by 4 bases and J by 5 bases, 4 bases remained unmatched. CDR3 length equals 14 residues. Germline V gives CDR1 SGHVS, CDR2 FQNEAQ. TCRdb called the reads again in MiXCR, with one record for every CDR3 protein. The repertoire holds more than 400,000 distinct CDR3 sequences, about a quarter seen once, with about 12% in the top ten. The sample is drawn from a study of T cell repertoires in cytomegalovirus infection. The wider study: Through public TCR beta signatures, both CMV infection and matching HLA type were indicated.

Study-level points and caveats: Cumulative frequency of public TCR beta families picked out carriers of CMV plus the relevant HLA. The response measured ex vivo was dominated by TCR beta clonotypes (HLA-C-restricted and CMV-specific).

The sequencing sample was made of PBMCs. The sequence derives from a human donor in good health (CMV status not recorded). Some clones in this sample may be carry-over from other donors' samples. This rearrangement joins TRBV7-8 to TRBJ2-7, with 11 bases aligning to TRBD2. The CDR3 is CASSSGTSGNEQYF. The DNA for the CDR3 is TGTGCCAGCAGCTCCGGGACTAGCGGTAACGAGCAGTACTTC.